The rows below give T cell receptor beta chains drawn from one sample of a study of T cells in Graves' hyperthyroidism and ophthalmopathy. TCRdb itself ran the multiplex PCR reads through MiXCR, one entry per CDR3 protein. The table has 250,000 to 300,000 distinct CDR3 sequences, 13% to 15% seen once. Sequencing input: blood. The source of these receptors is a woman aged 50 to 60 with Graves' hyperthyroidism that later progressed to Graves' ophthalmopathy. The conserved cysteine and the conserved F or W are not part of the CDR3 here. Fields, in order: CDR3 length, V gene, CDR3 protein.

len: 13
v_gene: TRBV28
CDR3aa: ASSGLAGDIGELF

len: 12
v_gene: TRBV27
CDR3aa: ASSPGRLNYGYT

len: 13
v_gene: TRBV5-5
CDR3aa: ASSLTRGYTGELF

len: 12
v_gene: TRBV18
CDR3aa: ASSHTGTGDGYT

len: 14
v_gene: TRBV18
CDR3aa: ASSPPARGPETGYT

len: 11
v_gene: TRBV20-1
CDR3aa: SAFHTGVDGYT

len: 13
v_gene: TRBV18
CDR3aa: ASSPLSFRDNEQF

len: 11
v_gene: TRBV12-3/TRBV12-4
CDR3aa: ASSLTRQGEAF

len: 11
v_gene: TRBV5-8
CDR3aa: ASSFRGYDGYT

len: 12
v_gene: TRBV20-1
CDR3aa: STSGATNTGELF

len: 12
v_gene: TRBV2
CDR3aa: ATSLAASTDTQY

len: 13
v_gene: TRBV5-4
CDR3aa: ASSPGGWYQETQY

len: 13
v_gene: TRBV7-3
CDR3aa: ASSLTQSSYNEQF

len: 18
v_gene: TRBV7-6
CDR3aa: ASSFLLQSPWGGRTDTQY

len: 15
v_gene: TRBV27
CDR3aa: ASNLGLTEGPPYEQY

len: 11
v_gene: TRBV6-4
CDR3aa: ASSERDTGELF

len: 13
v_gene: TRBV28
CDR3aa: ASSLSPLGRDEQF

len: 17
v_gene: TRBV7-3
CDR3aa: ASSLSQLAQPSSYNEQF

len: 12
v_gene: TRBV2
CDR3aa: ASTGLAGASEQF

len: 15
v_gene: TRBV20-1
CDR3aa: SARGSPGSTNTGELF

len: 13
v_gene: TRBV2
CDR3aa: ASRRDRVYNQPQH

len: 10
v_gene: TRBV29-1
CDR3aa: SVRTGNTEAF

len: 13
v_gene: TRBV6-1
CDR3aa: ASSEVAGRGVTQY

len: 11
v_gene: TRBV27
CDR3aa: ASSLAGNQPQH

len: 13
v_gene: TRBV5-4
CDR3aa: ASSRRSGNPDTQY

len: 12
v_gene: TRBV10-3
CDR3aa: AISPGQATYEQY